Sequencing of this TCR beta chain was carried out in a study of OX40 agonist ivuxolimab in advanced cancers. The sample holds one count of this clone. TCRdb's table, derived via immunoSEQ multiplex PCR, lists solely in-frame clones and lacks some. This table has tens of thousands of clones, around 87% appearing once. Material: CD4+ or CD8+ T cells sorted from blood, obtained in a trial of the OX40 agonist ivuxolimab. The receptor was derived from an adult with an advanced solid tumor such as melanoma, head and neck, liver or kidney cancer.

Written as DNA, the CDR3 is TGTGCCAGCTCTCGGGACAGGGGCACAGATACGCAGTATTTT. Translated: CASSRDRGTDTQYF. The V and J genes are TRBV18 and TRBJ2-3; 9 positions agree with TRBD1. Losses at the gene ends were 6 bases for V and 1 base for J; bases not matched to a gene: 2. The CDR3 spans 14 residues. From germline, CDR1 is KGHSH and CDR2 LQKENI.